These 28 T cell receptor beta chains came from one sample sequenced in a study of shared clonotypes between healthy human individuals. Profiled with immunoSEQ multiplex PCR; TCRdb holds only in-frame clones, not every one. Among roughly 2.6 million clones listed, around 94% were seen once. Sequenced material: naive CD4+ T cells sorted from blood. The subset denotes: CD45RA+ positively selected. These receptors originate from a man between 18 and 29 years old in good health.

The rearrangement links TRBV30 to TRBJ1-4, with a possible D match to TRBD1 (6 bases). Trimming removed 3 bases at V and 0 bases at J, with 14 bases between. The CDR3 totals 16 residues. Per the germline V gene, CDR1 is GTSNPN and CDR2 is SVGIG (reference sequence). The CDR3 loop reads CAWRRLQGPTNEKLFF. CDR3 coding DNA: TGTGCCTGGAGGCGGCTACAGGGTCCAACTAATGAAAAACTGTTTTTT.

This chain links TRBV11-2 with TRBJ2-7; 10 nucleotides align to TRBD2. This CDR3 spans 17 amino acids. The V segment lost 1 base and the J segment 5 bases; nucleotides outside the gene matches: 11. Germline V gives CDR1 SGHAT, CDR2 FQNNGV. The CDR3: CASSLAPGLAGVDEQYF. CDR3 DNA: TGTGCCAGCAGCTTAGCCCCCGGCCTAGCGGGAGTGGACGAGCAGTACTTC.

The gene calls are TRBV19 and TRBJ2-2; D unresolved. Germline V gene sequence: CDR1 LNHDA, CDR2 SQIVND (reference sequence). Trimming pared 8 bases from V and 8 bases from J, leaving 15 bases between. This CDR3 comprises 13 residues. Here the CDR3 DNA reads TGTGCCAGTTCCGACGGCCCGGTAGGGGAGCTGTTTTTT. Translation: CASSDGPVGELFF.

This chain links TRBV6-5 with TRBJ2-5, with D possibly TRBD2 on 5 matching bases. CDR1 and CDR2 from the germline V gene are MNHEY and SVGAGI. The CDR3 spans 13 residues. Deletions cut 8 bases from V and 2 bases from J, with 12 bases between. This chain's CDR3 is CASGGAPQETQYF. CDR3 coding DNA: TGTGCCAGCGGAGGAGCCCCTCAAGAGACCCAGTACTTC.

The gene calls are TRBV10-3 and TRBJ2-7; 9 nucleotides align to TRBD1. CDR3 length equals 16 residues. Losses at the gene ends were 3 bases for V and 5 bases for J; bases not matched to a gene: 11. Germline CDR1 reads ENHRY; CDR2 reads SYGVKD. In DNA form, the CDR3 reads TGTGCCATCAGTGAACCGCCGGGACAGGGAAGGAACGAGCAGTACTTC. It yields the protein CAISEPPGQGRNEQYF.

The J gene is TRBJ2-7, the V gene TRBV4-3, with 10 positions matching TRBD2. V was clipped by 4 bases and J by 2 bases; unmatched bases: 8. Germline V gene sequence: CDR1 LGHNA, CDR2 YSLEER. The CDR3 runs to 16 residues. CDR3 residues: CASSLNLAGVPYEQYF. DNA for the CDR3: TGCGCCAGCAGCCTCAACCTAGCGGGGGTTCCCTACGAGCAGTACTTC.

The chain employs TRBV10-3 and TRBJ1-2, with D possibly TRBD1 on 5 matching bases. Germline CDR1 is ENHRY and CDR2 is SYGVKD. This CDR3 contains 14 residues. The V end lost 0 bases, the J end lost 4 bases, and 9 bases lay between the germline ends. CDR3 bases: TGTGCCATCAGTGAGTCAAAGACAGCCTATGGCTACACCTTC. Protein: CAISESKTAYGYTF.

This chain uses TRBV29-1 with TRBJ1-6, with D possibly matching TRBD1 (5 bases). The V gene's germline CDR1 is SQVTM and CDR2 ANQGSEA. CDR3 length: 13 residues. Trimming removed 7 bases at V and 5 bases at J, with 12 bases between. The CDR3 nucleotides are TGCAGCGAGAACAGGCCGAATAATTCACCCCTCCACTTT. It yields the protein CSENRPNNSPLHF.

This chain connects TRBV9 to TRBJ2-3; D might be TRBD2 (6 bases). CDR3 length: 17 amino acids. V lost 2 bases and J lost 5, with 21 bases in between. The V gene's germline CDR1 is SGDLS and CDR2 YYNGEE. CDR3 nucleotides: TGTGCCAGCAGCGTTGGCGGGGCCGGGCCCCCCGGAGATACGCAGTATTTT. The encoded protein is CASSVGGAGPPGDTQYF.

The genes are TRBV5-4 and TRBJ1-6; D perhaps matches TRBD1 (5 bases). Per the germline V gene, CDR1 is SGHNT and CDR2 is YYREEE (reference sequence). V shed 9 bases and J shed 0 bases, with 13 bases lying between them. This CDR3 spans 15 amino acids. In nucleotides, the CDR3 is TGTGCCACCCACGGGGGTAGCTCCTATAATTCACCCCTCCACTTT. Translated: CATHGGSSYNSPLHF.

The chain recombines TRBV5-8 with TRBJ2-1, with 8 bases fitting TRBD1. The trim removed 4 bases at V and 9 bases at J, leaving 12 bases unmatched. This CDR3 has 15 amino acids. The germline V gene encodes CDR1 SGHTS and CDR2 YDEGEE. This CDR3 is CASSPRTGKSLEQFF. The CDR3 DNA is TGTGCCAGCAGCCCCCGGACAGGGAAGAGCCTTGAGCAGTTCTTC.

Turning to this clone: The sample contains more than one DNA sequence encoding this CDR3. The J gene is TRBJ2-7, the V gene TRBV20-1; unclear D gene. Trimming left V 2 bases short and J 4 bases short, with 6 bases between. Looked up from germline, CDR1 is DFQATT and CDR2 is SNEGSKA (reference sequence). The CDR3 loop spans 11 amino acids. The CDR3 bases are TGCAGTGCTAGAAGCTCATACGAGCAGTACTTC. It yields the protein CSARSSYEQYF.

The chain joins TRBV10-2 to TRBJ2-5; 7 nucleotides agree with TRBD2. Germline assignment: CDR1 WSHSY and CDR2 SAAADI. CDR3 length: 15 residues. V gave up 2 bases and J gave up 1 base; unmatched junction bases: 4. CDR3 protein: CASSEGGGGQETQYF. DNA of the CDR3: TGCGCCAGCAGTGAGGGCGGGGGAGGCCAAGAGACCCAGTACTTC.

As concerns this clone: This specimen includes other DNA sequences encoding the same CDR3. V gene TRBV6-5 combines with J gene TRBJ1-4; 7 bases are a match to TRBD1. V lost 6 bases to trimming and J lost 8 bases; unmatched junction nucleotides: 6. This CDR3 spans 13 amino acids. Germline V lookup: CDR1 MNHEY, CDR2 SVGAGI. CDR3 in amino acids: CASSRQGGEKLFF. The CDR3 nucleotides are TGTGCCAGCAGCCGACAGGGTGGAGAAAAACTGTTTTTT.

This clone was counted a few times. The CDR3 coding sequence is TGTGCCAGCACCTGGGACAGGGATGGCTACACCTTC. This codes for CASTWDRDGYTF. The chain joins TRBV6-6 to TRBJ1-2; 9 positions agree with TRBD1. CDR3 length: 12 residues. Germline values: CDR1 MNHNY, CDR2 SVGAGI (reference sequence). V gave up 7 bases and J gave up 6 bases; unmatched junction bases: 3.

The V call is TRBV5-1, the J call TRBJ2-3, with 10 bases fitting TRBD1. This CDR3 region has 18 residues. V dropped 4 bases and J dropped 7; count of bases not matched to a gene: 18. CDR1 is SGHRS and CDR2 is YFSETQ in the germline V gene. The CDR3 loop reads CASSGETRDRGKANTQYF. The CDR3 DNA follows: TGCGCCAGCAGCGGGGAGACCCGGGACAGGGGCAAGGCAAATACGCAGTATTTT. The variable domain in full, with the rest retrieved from reference TRBV5-1 and TRBJ2-3, is KAGVTQTPRYLIKTRGQQVTLSCSPISGHRSVSWYQQTPGQGLQFLFEYFSETQRNKGNFPGRFSGRQFSNSRSEMNVSTLELGDSALYLCASSGETRDRGKANTQYFGPGTRLTVL.

For this clone: The sample has other DNA sequences that encode this CDR3 too. The chain uses TRBV6-6 and TRBJ1-2, with D unclear. V was pared by 0 bases and J by 3 bases, with 5 bases between. The length of the CDR3 is 13 residues. Germline CDR1 MNHNY, CDR2 SVGAGI (reference sequence). The chain's CDR3 is CASSYSGDYGYTF. In DNA, the CDR3 is TGTGCCAGCAGTTACTCAGGAGACTATGGCTACACCTTC.

Remarks on this clone: The same CDR3 arises from other DNA sequences in this sample as well. The V and J genes are TRBV30 and TRBJ1-4, with D perhaps matching TRBD1 (6 bases). V lost 0 bases to trimming and J lost 7 bases, with 9 bases between them. Germline-derived CDR1 and CDR2 are GTSNPN and SVGIG (reference sequence). The CDR3 spans 13 residues. The CDR3 reads CAWSVQGGEKLFF. CDR3 DNA: TGTGCCTGGAGTGTACAAGGGGGTGAAAAACTGTTTTTT.

This sequence joins TRBV5-6 and TRBJ2-5; no definite D call. Trimming removed 0 bases at V and 5 bases at J, with 11 bases between. Germline CDR1 SGHDT, CDR2 YYEEEE. The CDR3 runs 14 residues. The CDR3 is CASSLASIGETQYF. CDR3 in DNA: TGTGCCAGCAGCTTGGCGTCTATCGGGGAGACCCAGTACTTC.

V is TRBV11-2 and J is TRBJ2-3; 7 bases align to TRBD2. Germline V gives CDR1 SGHAT, CDR2 FQNNGV. The CDR3 extends over 13 amino acids. Trimming cost V 3 bases and J 4 bases; bases outside gene matches: 1. The DNA of the CDR3 is TGTGCCAGCAGCTTTGCGGGGGCAGATACGCAGTATTTT. Protein sequence: CASSFAGADTQYF.

V and J are TRBV29-1 and TRBJ1-4; D is undetermined. V lost 2 bases and J 7 bases, leaving 14 bases between the germline ends. The CDR3 runs 14 residues. Germline V gene data show CDR1 as SQVTM and CDR2 as ANQGSEA. DNA of the CDR3: TGCAGCGTTGAAACTGGCACCTACGGTGAAAAACTGTTTTTT. Translating it yields CSVETGTYGEKLFF.

Here the CDR3 DNA reads TGTGCCTGCGCGGTCGGAGGTTCCGGGGCCAACGTCCTGACTTTC. The encoded protein is CACAVGGSGANVLTF. The chain couples TRBV30 to TRBJ2-6, with D possibly matching TRBD2 (5 bases). The germline CDR1 and CDR2 sequences are GTSNPN and SVGIG (reference sequence). This CDR3 has 15 amino acids. Between the trimmed V and J ends, which lost 6 bases and 4 bases, there was a span of 16 bases.

The table lists this clone with a count of one. This chain joins TRBV28 and TRBJ1-2; D is unclear. Germline V gene lookup returns CDR1 MDHEN and CDR2 SYDVKM. V dropped 5 bases and J dropped 0 bases, with 7 bases sitting between them. The CDR3 loop spans 13 amino acids. The CDR3 sequence is CASSITTNYGYTF. The CDR3 region has the DNA TGTGCCAGCAGTATAACTACTAACTATGGCTACACCTTC.

This clone was picked up one time. V and J are TRBV5-1 and TRBJ1-2, with TRBD1 matching 9 bases. CDR1 and CDR2 (germline): SGHRS, YFSETQ. V shed 4 bases, J shed 0 bases, and the junction held 10 bases outside the gene matches. This CDR3 region has 17 residues. CDR3 amino acids: CASSPRTGALTNYGYTF. The CDR3 bases are TGCGCCAGCAGCCCCAGGACAGGGGCCTTAACTAACTATGGCTACACCTTC.

This chain connects TRBV7-2 to TRBJ1-6; D gene ambiguous. The CDR3 is 13 residues long. Germline V gene data show CDR1 as SGHTA and CDR2 as FQGNSA. The V end was cut by 1 base, the J end by 10 bases, with 8 bases between. The CDR3 sequence is CASSLVSGSPLHF. CDR3 in DNA: TGTGCCAGCAGCTTAGTCTCTGGGTCACCCCTCCACTTT.

The rearrangement links TRBV5-1 to TRBJ1-2; D may be TRBD1 (5 bases). This CDR3 has 14 amino acids. Germline-derived CDR1 and CDR2 are SGHRS and YFSETQ. V gave up 4 bases and J gave up 7 bases, with 17 bases separating them. This CDR3 is CASSQQGQGTGYTF. The DNA for the CDR3 is TGCGCCAGCAGCCAACAAGGCCAGGGTACTGGCTACACCTTC.

Here the CDR3 reads CASSPAPGGPDTDTQYF. The CDR3 nucleotides are TGTGCCAGCTCACCGGCTCCGGGAGGGCCAGACACAGATACGCAGTATTTT. The chain recombines TRBV18 with TRBJ2-3; 8 bases match TRBD2. Germline CDR1 and CDR2: KGHSH and LQKENI. The CDR3 covers 17 residues. V dropped 3 bases and J dropped 2; count of bases not matched to a gene: 10.

The chain has TRBV11-2 and TRBJ2-3; 11 bases align to TRBD2. With V trimmed by 3 bases and J by 14 bases, 4 bases remained unmatched. Germline V CDR1 and CDR2: SGHAT, FQNNGV. This CDR3 is built from 12 residues. CDR3 protein: CASSFGTSGLYF. For the CDR3, the DNA is TGTGCCAGCAGCTTCGGGACTAGCGGACTGTATTTT. The whole variable domain, filled in from reference TRBV11-2 and TRBJ2-3, reads EAGVAQSPRYKIIEKRQSVAFWCNPISGHATLYWYQQILGQGPKLLIQFQNNGVVDDSQLPKDRFSAERLKGVDSTLKIQPAKLEDSAVYLCASSFGTSGLYFGPGTRLTVL.